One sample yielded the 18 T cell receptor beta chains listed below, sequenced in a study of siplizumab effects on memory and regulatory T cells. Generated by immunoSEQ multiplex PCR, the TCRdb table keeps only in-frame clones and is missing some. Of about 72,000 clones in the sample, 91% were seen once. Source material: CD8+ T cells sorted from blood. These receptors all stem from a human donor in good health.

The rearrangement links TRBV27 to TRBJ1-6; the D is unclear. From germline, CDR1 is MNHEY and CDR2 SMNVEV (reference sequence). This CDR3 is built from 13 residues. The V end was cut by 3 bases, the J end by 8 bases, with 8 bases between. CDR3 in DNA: TGTGCCAGCAGTTTCAGTAGGGATTCACCCCTCCACTTT. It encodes CASSFSRDSPLHF.

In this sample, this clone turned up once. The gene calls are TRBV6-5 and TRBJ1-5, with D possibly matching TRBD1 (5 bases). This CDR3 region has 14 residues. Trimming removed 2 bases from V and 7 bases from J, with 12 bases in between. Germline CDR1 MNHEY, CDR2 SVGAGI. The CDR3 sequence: CASSYRGTGQPQHF. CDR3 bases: TGTGCCAGCAGTTACCGAGGGACCGGGCAGCCCCAGCATTTT.

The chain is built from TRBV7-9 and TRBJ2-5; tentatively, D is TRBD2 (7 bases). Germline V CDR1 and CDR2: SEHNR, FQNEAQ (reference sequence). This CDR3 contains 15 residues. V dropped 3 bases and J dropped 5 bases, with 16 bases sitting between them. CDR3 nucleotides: TGTGCCAGCAGCTTCCCAGGGGAGGGGAGGGAGACCCAGTACTTC. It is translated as CASSFPGEGRETQYF.

Here the CDR3 DNA reads TGTGCCAGCAGTTACTCTTCGATAGAAGAGGAGCTGTTTTTT. Translation gives CASSYSSIEEELFF. The rearrangement joins TRBV6-5 to TRBJ2-2; D is unresolved. The germline V gene has CDR1 MNHEY and CDR2 SVGAGI. Trimming removed 0 bases at V and 10 bases at J, with 12 bases between. The CDR3 totals 14 residues.

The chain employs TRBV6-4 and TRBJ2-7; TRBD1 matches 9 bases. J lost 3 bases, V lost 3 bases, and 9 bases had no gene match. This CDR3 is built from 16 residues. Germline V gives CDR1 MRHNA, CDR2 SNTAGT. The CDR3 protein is CASSEASGQGHYEQYF. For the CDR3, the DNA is TGTGCCAGCAGTGAAGCGTCGGGACAGGGTCACTACGAGCAGTACTTC.

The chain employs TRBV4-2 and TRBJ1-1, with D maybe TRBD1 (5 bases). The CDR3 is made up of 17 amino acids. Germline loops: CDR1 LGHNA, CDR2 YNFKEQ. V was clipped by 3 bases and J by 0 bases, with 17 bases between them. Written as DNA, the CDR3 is TGTGCCAGCAGCCACCCTGGCGGGGGAAATATGAACACTGAAGCTTTCTTT. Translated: CASSHPGGGNMNTEAFF.

CDR3 amino acids: CASSKTGGQETQYF. CDR3 sequence (DNA): TGTGCCAGCAGCAAGACAGGGGGCCAAGAGACCCAGTACTTC. This chain connects TRBV9 to TRBJ2-5; 9 nucleotides match TRBD1. V lost 4 bases and J lost 1; bases outside the gene matches: 2. The CDR3 is 14 residues long. The germline V gene encodes CDR1 SGDLS and CDR2 YYNGEE. Variable domain in full (rest from reference TRBV9 and TRBJ2-5): DSGVTQTPKHLITATGQRVTLRCSPRSGDLSVYWYQQSLDQGLQFLIQYYNGEERAKGNILERFSAQQFPDLHSELNLSSLELGDSALYFCASSKTGGQETQYFGPGTRLLVL.

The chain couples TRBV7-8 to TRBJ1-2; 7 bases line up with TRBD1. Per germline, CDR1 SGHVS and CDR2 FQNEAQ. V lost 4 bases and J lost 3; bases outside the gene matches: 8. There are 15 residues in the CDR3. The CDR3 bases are TGTGCCAGCAGCTCCACCCGGGACAGCTACTATGGCTACACCTTC. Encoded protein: CASSSTRDSYYGYTF.

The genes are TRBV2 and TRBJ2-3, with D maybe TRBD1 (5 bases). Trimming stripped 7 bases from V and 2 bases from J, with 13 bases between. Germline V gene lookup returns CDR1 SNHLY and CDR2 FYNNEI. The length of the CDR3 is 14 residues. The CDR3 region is CASMTEFPTDTQYF. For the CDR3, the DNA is TGTGCCAGCATGACAGAATTCCCCACAGATACGCAGTATTTT.

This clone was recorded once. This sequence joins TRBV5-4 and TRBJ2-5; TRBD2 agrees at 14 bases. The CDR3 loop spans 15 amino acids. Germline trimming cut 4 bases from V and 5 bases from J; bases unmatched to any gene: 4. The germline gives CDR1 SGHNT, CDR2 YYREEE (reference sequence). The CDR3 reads CASSLRTSGRETQYF. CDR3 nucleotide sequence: TGTGCCAGCAGCCTGCGGACTAGCGGGAGGGAGACCCAGTACTTC.

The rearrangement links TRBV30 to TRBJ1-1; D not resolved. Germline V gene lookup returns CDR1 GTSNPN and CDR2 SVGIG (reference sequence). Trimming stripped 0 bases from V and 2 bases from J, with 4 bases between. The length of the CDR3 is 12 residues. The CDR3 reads CAWSVGNTEAFF. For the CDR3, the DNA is TGTGCCTGGAGTGTTGGTAACACTGAAGCTTTCTTT.

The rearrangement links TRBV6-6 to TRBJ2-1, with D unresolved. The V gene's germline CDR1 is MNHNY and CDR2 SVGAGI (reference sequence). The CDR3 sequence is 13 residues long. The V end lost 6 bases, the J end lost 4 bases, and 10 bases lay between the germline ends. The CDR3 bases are TGTGCCAGCAGCATCGACCTGTACAATGAGCAGTTCTTC. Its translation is CASSIDLYNEQFF.

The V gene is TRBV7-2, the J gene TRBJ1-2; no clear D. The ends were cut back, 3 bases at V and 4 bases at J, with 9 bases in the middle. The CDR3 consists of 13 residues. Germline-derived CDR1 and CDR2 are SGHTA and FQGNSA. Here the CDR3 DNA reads TGTGCCAGCAGCTTCTCATTTCCCTATGGCTACACCTTC. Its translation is CASSFSFPYGYTF.

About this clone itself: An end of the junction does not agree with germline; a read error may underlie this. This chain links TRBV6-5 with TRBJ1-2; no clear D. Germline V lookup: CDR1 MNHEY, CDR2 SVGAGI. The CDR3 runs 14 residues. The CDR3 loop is CASSYSIANHGYTF. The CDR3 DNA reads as TGTGCCAGCAGTTACTCGATAGCTAACCATGGCTACACCTTC.

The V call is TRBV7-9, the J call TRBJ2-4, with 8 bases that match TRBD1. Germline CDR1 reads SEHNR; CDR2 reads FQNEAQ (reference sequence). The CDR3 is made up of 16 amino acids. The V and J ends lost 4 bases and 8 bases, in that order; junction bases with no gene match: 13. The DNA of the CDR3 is TGTGCCAGCAGCTCCTTATCGACAGGGGAGTGGGACATTCAGTACTTC. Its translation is CASSSLSTGEWDIQYF.

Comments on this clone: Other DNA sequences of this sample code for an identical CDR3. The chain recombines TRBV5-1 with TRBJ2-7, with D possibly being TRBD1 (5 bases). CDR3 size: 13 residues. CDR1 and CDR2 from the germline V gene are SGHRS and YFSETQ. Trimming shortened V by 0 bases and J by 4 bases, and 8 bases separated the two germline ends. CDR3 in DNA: TGCGCCAGCAGCTTGGGGGGCTATTACGAGCAGTACTTC. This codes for CASSLGGYYEQYF.

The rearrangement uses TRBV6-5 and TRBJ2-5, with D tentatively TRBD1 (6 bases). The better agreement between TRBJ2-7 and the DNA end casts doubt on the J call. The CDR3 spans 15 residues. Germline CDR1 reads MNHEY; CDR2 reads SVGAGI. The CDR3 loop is CASRVTGTHSYEQYF. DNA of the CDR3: TGTGCCAGCAGAGTAACCGGGACACATTCCTACGAGCAGTACTTC.

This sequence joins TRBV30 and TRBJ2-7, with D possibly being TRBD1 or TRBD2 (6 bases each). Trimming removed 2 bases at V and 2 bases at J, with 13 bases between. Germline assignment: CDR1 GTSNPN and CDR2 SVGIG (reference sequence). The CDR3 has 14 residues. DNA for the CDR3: TGTGCCTGGAGTTATTACGGGGGCCCCTACGAGCAGTACTTC. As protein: CAWSYYGGPYEQYF.